This TCR beta chain was recovered during a study of blood T cell repertoires in COVID-19. Sequenced by immunoSEQ multiplex PCR; TCRdb stores in-frame clones only, minus some. Of 120,000 or so clones in the sample, 85% to 90% are singletons; the top ten hold 7.6%. The CDR3 has 13 residues. V gave up 5 bases and J gave up 0 bases, with 7 bases separating them. Germline V gene lookup returns CDR1 SEHNR and CDR2 FQNEAQ (reference sequence). The sample consisted of peripheral blood. The origin of this receptor is a middle-aged man with acute or convalescent COVID-19. V is TRBV7-9 and J is TRBJ1-1; D not resolved. CDR3 nucleotide sequence: TGTGCCAGCAGCCCAGTCATGAACACTGAAGCTTTCTTT. Protein: CASSPVMNTEAFF.